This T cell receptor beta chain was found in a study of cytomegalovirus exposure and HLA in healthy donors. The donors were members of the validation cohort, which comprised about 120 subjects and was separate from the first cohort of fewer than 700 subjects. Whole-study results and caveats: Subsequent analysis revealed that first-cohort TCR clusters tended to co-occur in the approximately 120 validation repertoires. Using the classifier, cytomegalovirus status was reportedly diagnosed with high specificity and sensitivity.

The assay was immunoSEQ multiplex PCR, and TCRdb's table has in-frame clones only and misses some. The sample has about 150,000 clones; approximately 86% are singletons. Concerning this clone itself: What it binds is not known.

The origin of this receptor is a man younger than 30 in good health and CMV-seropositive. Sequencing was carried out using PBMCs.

The CDR3 spells CASSGGLGEFGRTHSGNTIYF. The CDR3 DNA follows: TGTGCCAGCAGTGGGGGGCTAGGCGAGTTTGGCAGGACCCACTCTGGAAACACCATATATTTT. The chain couples TRBV2 to TRBJ1-3; D possibly corresponds to TRBD1 (6 bases). This CDR3 spans 21 amino acids. The ends were cut back, 4 bases at V and 0 bases at J, with 28 bases in the middle. CDR1 is SNHLY and CDR2 is FYNNEI in the germline V gene.